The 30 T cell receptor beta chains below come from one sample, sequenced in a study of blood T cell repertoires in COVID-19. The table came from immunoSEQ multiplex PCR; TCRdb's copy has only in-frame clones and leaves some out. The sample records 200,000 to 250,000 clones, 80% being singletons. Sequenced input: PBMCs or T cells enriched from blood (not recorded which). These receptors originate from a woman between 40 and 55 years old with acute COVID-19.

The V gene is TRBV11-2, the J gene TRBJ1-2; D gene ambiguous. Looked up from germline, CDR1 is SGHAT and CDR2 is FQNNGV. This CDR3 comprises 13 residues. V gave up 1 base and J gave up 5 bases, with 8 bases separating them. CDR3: CASSLVEGYGYTF. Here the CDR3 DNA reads TGTGCCAGCAGCTTAGTCGAGGGATATGGCTACACCTTC.

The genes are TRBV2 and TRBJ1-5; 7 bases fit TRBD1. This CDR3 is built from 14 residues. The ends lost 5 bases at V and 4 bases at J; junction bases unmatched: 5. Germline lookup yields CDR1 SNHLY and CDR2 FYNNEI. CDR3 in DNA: TGTGCCAGCAGTAACCGGGACAGAAATCAGCCCCAGCATTTT. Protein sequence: CASSNRDRNQPQHF.

Here the CDR3 DNA reads TGTGCCAGCAGCACCCAGGGGTACACTGAAGCTTTCTTT. It codes for CASSTQGYTEAFF. This sequence joins TRBV7-2 and TRBJ1-1; maybe TRBD1 (6 bases). V was pared by 5 bases and J by 3 bases, with 10 bases between. Looked up from germline, CDR1 is SGHTA and CDR2 is FQGNSA. The CDR3 loop spans 13 amino acids.

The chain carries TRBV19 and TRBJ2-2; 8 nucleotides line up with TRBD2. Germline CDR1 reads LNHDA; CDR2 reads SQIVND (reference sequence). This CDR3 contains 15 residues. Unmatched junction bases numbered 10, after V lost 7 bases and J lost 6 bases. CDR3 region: CASTKPGGRPGELFF. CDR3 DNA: TGTGCCAGTACCAAACCGGGGGGGCGGCCCGGGGAGCTGTTTTTT.

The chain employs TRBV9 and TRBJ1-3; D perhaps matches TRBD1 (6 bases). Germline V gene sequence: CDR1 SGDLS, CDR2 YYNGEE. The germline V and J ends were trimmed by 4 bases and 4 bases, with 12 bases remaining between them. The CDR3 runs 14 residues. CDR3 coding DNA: TGTGCCAGCAGCCAAACAGGGTCCGGAAACACCATATATTTT. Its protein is CASSQTGSGNTIYF.

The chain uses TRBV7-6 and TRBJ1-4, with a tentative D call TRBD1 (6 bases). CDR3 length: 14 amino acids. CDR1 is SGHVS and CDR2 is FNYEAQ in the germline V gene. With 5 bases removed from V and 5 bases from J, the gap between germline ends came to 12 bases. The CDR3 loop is CASSPGQPNEKLFF. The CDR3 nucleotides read TGTGCCAGCAGCCCTGGACAGCCAAATGAAAAACTGTTTTTT.

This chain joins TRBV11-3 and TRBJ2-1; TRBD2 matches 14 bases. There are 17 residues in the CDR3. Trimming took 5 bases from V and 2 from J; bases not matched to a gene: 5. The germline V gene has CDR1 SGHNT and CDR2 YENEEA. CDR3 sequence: CASSKGLAGATYNEQFF. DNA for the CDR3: TGTGCCAGCAGCAAGGGACTAGCGGGAGCTACCTACAATGAGCAGTTCTTC.

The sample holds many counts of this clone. CDR3 sequence (DNA): TGTGCCAGCAGCCCAGGCATATGGGAGACCCAGTACTTC. It encodes CASSPGIWETQYF. The chain joins TRBV3-1 (or the pseudogene TRBV3-2) to TRBJ2-5, with D unresolved. The CDR3 consists of 13 residues. Germline V CDR1 and CDR2: LGHDT, YNNKEL (reference sequence). Trimming took off 4 bases at V and 5 bases at J, with 11 bases between the two ends.

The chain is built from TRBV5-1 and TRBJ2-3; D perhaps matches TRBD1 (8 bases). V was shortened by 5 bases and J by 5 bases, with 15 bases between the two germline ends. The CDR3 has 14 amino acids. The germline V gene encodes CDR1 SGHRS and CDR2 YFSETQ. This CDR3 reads CASSRNRGGDTQYF. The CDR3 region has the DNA TGCGCCAGCAGTAGGAACAGGGGGGGAGATACGCAGTATTTT. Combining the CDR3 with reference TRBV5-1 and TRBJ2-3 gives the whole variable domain KAGVTQTPRYLIKTRGQQVTLSCSPISGHRSVSWYQQTPGQGLQFLFEYFSETQRNKGNFPGRFSGRQFSNSRSEMNVSTLELGDSALYLCASSRNRGGDTQYFGPGTRLTVL.

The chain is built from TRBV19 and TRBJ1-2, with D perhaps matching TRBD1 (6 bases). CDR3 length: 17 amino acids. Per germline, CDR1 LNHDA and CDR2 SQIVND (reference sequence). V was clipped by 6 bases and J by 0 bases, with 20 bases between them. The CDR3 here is CASRRRGAGDANYGYTF. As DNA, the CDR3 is TGTGCCAGTAGGAGAAGGGGTGCAGGGGATGCTAACTATGGCTACACCTTC.

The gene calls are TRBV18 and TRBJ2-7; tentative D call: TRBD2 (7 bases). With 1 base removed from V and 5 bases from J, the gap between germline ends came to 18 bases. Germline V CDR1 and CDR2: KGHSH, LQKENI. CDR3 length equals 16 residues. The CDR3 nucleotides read TGTGCCAGCTCACCACAGGGGGGGCCCCTTAACGACGAGCAGTACTTC. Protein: CASSPQGGPLNDEQYF.

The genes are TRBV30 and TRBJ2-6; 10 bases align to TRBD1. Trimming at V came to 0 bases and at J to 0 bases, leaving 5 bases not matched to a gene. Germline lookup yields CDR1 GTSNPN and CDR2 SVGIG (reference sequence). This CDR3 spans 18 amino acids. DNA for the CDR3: TGTGCCTGGAGTGTAGTCTGGACAGGGGGCTCTGGGGCCAACGTCCTGACTTTC. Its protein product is CAWSVVWTGGSGANVLTF. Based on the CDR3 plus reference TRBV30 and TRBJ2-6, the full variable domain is SQTIHQWPATLVQPVGSPLSLECTVEGTSNPNLYWYRQAAGRGLQLLFYSVGIGQISSEVPQNLSASRPQDRQFILSSKKLLLSDSGFYLCAWSVVWTGGSGANVLTFGAGSRLTVL.

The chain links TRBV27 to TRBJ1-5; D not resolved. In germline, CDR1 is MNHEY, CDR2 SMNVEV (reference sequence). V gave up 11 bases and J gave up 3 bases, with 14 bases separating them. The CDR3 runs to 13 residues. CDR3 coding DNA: TGTGCCGTAGGGAGATCGGTCAATCAGCCCCAGCATTTT. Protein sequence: CAVGRSVNQPQHF.

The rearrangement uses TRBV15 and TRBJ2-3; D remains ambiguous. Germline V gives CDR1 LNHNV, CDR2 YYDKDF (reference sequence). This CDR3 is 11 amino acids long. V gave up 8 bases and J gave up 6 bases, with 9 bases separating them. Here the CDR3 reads CATAKEDTQYF. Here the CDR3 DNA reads TGTGCCACCGCAAAAGAGGATACGCAGTATTTT. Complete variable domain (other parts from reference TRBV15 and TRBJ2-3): DAMVIQNPRYQVTQFGKPVTLSCSQTLNHNVMYWYQQKSSQAPKLLFHYYDKDFNNEADTPDNFQSRRPNTSFCFLDIRSPGLGDTAMYLCATAKEDTQYFGPGTRLTVL.

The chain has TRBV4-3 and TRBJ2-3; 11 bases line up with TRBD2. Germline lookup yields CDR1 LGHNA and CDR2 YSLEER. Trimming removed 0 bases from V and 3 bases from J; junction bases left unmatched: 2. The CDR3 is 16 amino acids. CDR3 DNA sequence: TGCGCCAGCAGCCAAGAGCCTAGCGGGAGGACAGATACGCAGTATTTT. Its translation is CASSQEPSGRTDTQYF.

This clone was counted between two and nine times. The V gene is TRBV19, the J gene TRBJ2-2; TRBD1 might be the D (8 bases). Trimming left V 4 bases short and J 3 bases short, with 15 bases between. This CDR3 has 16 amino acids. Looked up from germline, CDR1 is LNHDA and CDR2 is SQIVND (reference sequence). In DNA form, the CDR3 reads TGTGCCAGTAGTACCAACAGGGGGGGAGACACCGGGGAGCTGTTTTTT. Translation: CASSTNRGGDTGELFF.

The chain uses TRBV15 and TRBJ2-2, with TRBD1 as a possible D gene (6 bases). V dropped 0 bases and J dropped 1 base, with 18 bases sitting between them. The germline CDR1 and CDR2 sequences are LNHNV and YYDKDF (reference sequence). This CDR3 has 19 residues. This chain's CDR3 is CATSRDPVSDSENTGELFF. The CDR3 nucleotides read TGTGCCACCAGCAGAGATCCAGTGTCGGACAGCGAGAACACCGGGGAGCTGTTTTTT.

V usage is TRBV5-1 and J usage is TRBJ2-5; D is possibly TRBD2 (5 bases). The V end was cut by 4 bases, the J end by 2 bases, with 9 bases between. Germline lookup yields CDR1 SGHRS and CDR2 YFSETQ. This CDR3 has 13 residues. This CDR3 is CASSPSSQETQYF. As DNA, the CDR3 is TGCGCCAGCAGCCCTAGCAGTCAAGAGACCCAGTACTTC.

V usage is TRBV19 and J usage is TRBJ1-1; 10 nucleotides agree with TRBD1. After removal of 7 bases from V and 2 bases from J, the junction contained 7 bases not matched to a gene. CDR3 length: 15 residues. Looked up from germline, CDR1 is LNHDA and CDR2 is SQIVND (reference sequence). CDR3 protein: CASTPGTGANTEAFF. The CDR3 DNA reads TGTGCCAGTACCCCCGGGACAGGGGCCAACACTGAAGCTTTCTTT. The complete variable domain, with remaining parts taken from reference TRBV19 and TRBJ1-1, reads DGGITQSPKYLFRKEGQNVTLSCEQNLNHDAMYWYRQDPGQGLRLIYYSQIVNDFQKGDIAEGYSVSREKKESFPLTVTSAQKNPTAFYLCASTPGTGANTEAFFGQGTRLTVV.

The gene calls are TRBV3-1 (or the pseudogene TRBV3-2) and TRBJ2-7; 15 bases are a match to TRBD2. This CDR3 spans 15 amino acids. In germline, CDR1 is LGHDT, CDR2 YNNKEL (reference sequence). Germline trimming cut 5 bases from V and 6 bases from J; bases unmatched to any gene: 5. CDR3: CASSSPGLAGGEQYF. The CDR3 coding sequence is TGTGCCAGCAGCTCGCCGGGACTAGCGGGGGGCGAGCAGTACTTC.

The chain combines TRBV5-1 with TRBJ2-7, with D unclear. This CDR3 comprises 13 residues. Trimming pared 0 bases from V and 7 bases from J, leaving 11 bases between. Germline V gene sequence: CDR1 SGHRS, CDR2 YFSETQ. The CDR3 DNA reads TGCGCCAGCAGCTTGGGGCCCACCCTGGAGCAGTACTTC. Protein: CASSLGPTLEQYF.

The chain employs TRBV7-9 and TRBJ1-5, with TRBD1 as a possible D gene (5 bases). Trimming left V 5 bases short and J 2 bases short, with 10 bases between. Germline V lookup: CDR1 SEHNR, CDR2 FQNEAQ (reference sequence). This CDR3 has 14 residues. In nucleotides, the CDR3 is TGTGCCAGCAGCCAAACGGGGGGCAATCAGCCCCAGCATTTT. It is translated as CASSQTGGNQPQHF.

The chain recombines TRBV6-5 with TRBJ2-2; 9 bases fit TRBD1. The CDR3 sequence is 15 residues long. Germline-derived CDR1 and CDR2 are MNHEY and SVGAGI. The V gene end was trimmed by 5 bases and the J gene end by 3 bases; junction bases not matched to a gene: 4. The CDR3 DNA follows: TGTGCCAGCAGTACAGGGGGCTGGGACACCGGGGAGCTGTTTTTT. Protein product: CASSTGGWDTGELFF.

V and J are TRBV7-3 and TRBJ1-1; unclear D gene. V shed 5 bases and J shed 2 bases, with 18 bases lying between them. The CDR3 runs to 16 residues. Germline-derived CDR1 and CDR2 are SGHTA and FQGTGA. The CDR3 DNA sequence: TGTGCCAGCAGCCAAAGCTCGGGGAACGGAAACACTGAAGCTTTCTTT. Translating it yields CASSQSSGNGNTEAFF.

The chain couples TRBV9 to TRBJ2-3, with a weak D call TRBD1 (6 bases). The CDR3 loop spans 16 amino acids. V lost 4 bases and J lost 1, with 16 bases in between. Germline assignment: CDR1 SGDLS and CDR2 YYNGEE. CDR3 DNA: TGTGCCAGCAGCCCCAACACTCGGACAGGCACAGATACGCAGTATTTT. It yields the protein CASSPNTRTGTDTQYF.

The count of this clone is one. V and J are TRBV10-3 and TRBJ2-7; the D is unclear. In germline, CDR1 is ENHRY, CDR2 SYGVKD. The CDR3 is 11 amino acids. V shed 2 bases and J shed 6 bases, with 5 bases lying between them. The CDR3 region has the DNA TGTGCCATCAGTGAGGGCCTCGAGCAGTACTTC. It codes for CAISEGLEQYF.

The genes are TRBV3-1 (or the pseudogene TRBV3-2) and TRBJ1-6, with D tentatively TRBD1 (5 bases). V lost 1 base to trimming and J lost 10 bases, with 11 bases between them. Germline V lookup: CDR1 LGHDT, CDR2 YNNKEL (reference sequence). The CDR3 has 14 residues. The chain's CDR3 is CASSQGTFSSPLHF. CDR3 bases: TGTGCCAGCAGCCAAGGGACATTTAGCTCACCCCTCCACTTT.

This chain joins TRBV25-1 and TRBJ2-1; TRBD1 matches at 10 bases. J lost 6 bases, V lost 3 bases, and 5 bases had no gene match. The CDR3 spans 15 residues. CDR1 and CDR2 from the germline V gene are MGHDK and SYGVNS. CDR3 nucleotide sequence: TGTGCCAGCAGTGACTCGGGACAGGGGCTCAATGAGCAGTTCTTC. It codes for CASSDSGQGLNEQFF.

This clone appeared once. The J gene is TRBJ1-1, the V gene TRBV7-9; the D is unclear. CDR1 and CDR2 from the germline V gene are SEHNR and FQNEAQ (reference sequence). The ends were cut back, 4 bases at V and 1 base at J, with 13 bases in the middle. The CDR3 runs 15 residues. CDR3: CASSSRGDRNTEAFF. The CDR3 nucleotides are TGTGCCAGCAGCTCTCGCGGGGATAGGAACACTGAAGCTTTCTTT.

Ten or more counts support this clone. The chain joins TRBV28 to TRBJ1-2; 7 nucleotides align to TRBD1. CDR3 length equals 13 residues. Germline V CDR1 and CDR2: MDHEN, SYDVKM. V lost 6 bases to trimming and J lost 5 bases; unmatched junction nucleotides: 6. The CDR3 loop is CASSPNRGYGYTF. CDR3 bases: TGTGCCAGCAGCCCCAACAGGGGATATGGCTACACCTTC.